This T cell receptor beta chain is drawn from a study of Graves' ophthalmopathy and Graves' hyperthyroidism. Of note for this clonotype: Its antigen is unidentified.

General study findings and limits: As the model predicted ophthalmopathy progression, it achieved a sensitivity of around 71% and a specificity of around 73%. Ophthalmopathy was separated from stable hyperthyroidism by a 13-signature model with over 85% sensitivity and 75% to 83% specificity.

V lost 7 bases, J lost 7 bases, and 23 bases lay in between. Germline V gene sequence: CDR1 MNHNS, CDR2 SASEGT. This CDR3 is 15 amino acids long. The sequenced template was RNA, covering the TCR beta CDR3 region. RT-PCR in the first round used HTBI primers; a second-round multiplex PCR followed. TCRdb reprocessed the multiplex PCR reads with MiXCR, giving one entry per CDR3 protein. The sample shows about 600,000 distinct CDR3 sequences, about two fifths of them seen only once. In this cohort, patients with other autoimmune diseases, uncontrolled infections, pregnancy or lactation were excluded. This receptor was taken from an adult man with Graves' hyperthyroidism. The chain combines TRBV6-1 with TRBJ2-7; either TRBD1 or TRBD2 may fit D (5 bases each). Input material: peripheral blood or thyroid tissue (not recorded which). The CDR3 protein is CASTIPGLDYNEQYF. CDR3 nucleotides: TGTGCCAGCACCATCCCGGGGCTAGACTACAATGAGCAGTACTTC.